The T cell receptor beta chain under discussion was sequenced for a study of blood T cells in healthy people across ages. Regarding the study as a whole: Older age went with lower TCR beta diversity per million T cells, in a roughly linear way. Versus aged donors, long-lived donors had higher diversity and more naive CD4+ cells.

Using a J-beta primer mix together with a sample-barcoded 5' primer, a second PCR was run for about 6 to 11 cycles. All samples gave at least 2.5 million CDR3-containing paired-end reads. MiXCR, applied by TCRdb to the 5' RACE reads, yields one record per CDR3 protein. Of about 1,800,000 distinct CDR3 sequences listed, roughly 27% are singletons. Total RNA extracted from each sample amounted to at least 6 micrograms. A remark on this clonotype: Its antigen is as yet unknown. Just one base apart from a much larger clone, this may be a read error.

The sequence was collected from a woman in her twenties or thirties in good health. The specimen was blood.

The CDR3 sequence: CASSSMFRAGGRNEQFF. The CDR3 coding sequence is TGTGCCAGCAGCTCCATGTTCCGGGCGGGAGGACGCAATGAGCAGTTCTTC. The chain has TRBV7-9 and TRBJ2-1, with 8 bases identical to TRBD2. The CDR3 runs 17 residues. The V and J ends lost 4 bases and 6 bases, in that order; junction bases with no gene match: 14. CDR1 and CDR2 from the germline V gene are SEHNR and FQNEAQ (reference sequence).